The 30 T cell receptor beta chains below were found in one sample sequenced in a study of metastatic and nonmetastatic thyroid tumors. TCRdb re-analyzed the PCR reads using MiXCR. The sample lists just over 20,000 clones; more than 10% were seen once. Each patient went into thyroid surgery without having received any treatment. The specimen was blood. The receptor source for this set is a male donor with papillary thyroid cancer or a benign thyroid nodule (not recorded which). Some clones in this sample may be carry-over from other donors' samples.

At least ten counts were recorded for this clone. The genes are TRBV20-1 and TRBJ2-4; the D gene is possibly TRBD1 (6 bases). The length of the CDR3 is 13 residues. The V end was cut by 4 bases, the J end by 2 bases, with 9 bases between. The germline gives CDR1 DFQATT, CDR2 SNEGSKA (reference sequence). Here the CDR3 DNA reads TGCAGTGCTATCAGGGGTTCCAAAAACATTCAGTACTTC. Translation gives CSAIRGSKNIQYF.

There are a few counts of this clone. The CDR3 bases are TGTGCCAGCAGTGAAGGGGATGTGACAGGGAACGGCTACACCTTC. Its translation is CASSEGDVTGNGYTF. V is TRBV6-1 and J is TRBJ1-2; 7 bases map to TRBD1. V was clipped by 1 base and J by 8 bases; unmatched bases: 10. This CDR3 spans 15 amino acids. Germline V gives CDR1 MNHNS, CDR2 SASEGT.

This clone is medium-sized by share. The gene calls are TRBV15 and TRBJ2-7; 10 bases align to TRBD2. The CDR3 loop spans 15 amino acids. V shed 5 bases, J shed 2 bases, and the junction held 6 bases outside the gene matches. CDR1 is LNHNV, CDR2 YYDKDF, per germline (reference sequence). The CDR3 loop reads CATSRGTSAAYEQYF. The CDR3 DNA sequence: TGTGCCACCAGCCGCGGGACTAGCGCTGCCTACGAGCAGTACTTC.

This clone was seen many times. This chain uses TRBV11-2 with TRBJ2-1, with D possibly being TRBD1 (5 bases). The CDR3 covers 12 residues. Germline CDR1 is SGHAT and CDR2 is FQNNGV. Between the trimmed V and J ends, which lost 1 base and 15 bases, there was a span of 13 bases. CDR3 in DNA: TGTGCCAGCAGCTTAGGGCAGGGATCTACGTTCTTC. It translates to CASSLGQGSTFF.

This clone was recorded many times. This sample also contains other DNA sequences that code for the same CDR3. This chain connects TRBV9 to TRBJ1-1, with D uncertain. V was shortened by 4 bases and J by 0 bases, with 22 bases between the two germline ends. From germline, CDR1 is SGDLS and CDR2 YYNGEE. The CDR3 has 18 amino acids. This CDR3 reads CASSSPVVLASMNTEAFF. CDR3 bases: TGTGCCAGCAGCTCCCCGGTGGTCCTTGCCAGCATGAACACTGAAGCTTTCTTT.

This clone occurred many times. This chain connects TRBV10-3 to TRBJ1-1; D is unresolved. V dropped 4 bases and J dropped 3 bases, with 12 bases sitting between them. The CDR3 runs to 14 residues. The V gene's germline CDR1 is ENHRY and CDR2 SYGVKD. CDR3 in DNA: TGTGCCATCAGTGTGCTACTCGGGGACACTGAAGCTTTCTTT. Translation: CAISVLLGDTEAFF.

At least ten counts were recorded for this clone. J is TRBJ2-3 and V is TRBV15, with 10 bases aligning to TRBD2. Germline V CDR1 and CDR2: LNHNV, YYDKDF (reference sequence). V trimming: 1 base; J trimming: 3 bases; junction bases outside the gene matches: 7. This CDR3 contains 17 residues. CDR3 sequence reads: CATSRGASGRRTDTQYF. As DNA, the CDR3 is TGTGCCACCAGCAGAGGAGCTAGCGGGAGAAGGACAGATACGCAGTATTTT.

This clone was seen ten or more times. The V and J genes are TRBV3-1 and TRBJ2-7; 10 bases fit TRBD2. J lost 4 bases, V lost 4 bases, and 7 bases had no gene match. Germline-derived CDR1 and CDR2 are LGHDT and YNNKEL (reference sequence). The CDR3 spans 15 residues. CDR3 nucleotide sequence: TGTGCCAGCAGCCTATCTAGCGGGAGTACGTACGAGCAGTACTTC. Residues: CASSLSSGSTYEQYF.

This clone was picked up many times. This sequence joins TRBV4-2 and TRBJ1-2; D is uncertain. The CDR3 contains 17 residues. Germline CDR1 and CDR2: LGHNA and YNFKEQ. V gave up 4 bases and J gave up 5 bases, with 23 bases separating them. Written as DNA, the CDR3 is TGTGCCAGCAGCCCCTTGACCCTGGCCGCCATCTCTTATGGCTACACCTTC. Translation gives CASSPLTLAAISYGYTF.

This clone was observed many times. The genes are TRBV10-3 and TRBJ2-2; no clear D gene. Germline V lookup: CDR1 ENHRY, CDR2 SYGVKD. The CDR3 has 15 amino acids. V lost 7 bases and J 1 base, leaving 13 bases between the germline ends. The CDR3 DNA is TGTGCCATCAACGACGTCCCTCGGAACACCGGGGAGCTGTTTTTT. It yields the protein CAINDVPRNTGELFF.

This clone was found a few times. This sequence may be a read error, since a much larger clone differs from it by one base. This sample also contains other DNA sequences that code for the same CDR3. V usage is TRBV29-1 and J usage is TRBJ2-7; D may be TRBD1 (8 bases). The germline V gene has CDR1 SQVTM and CDR2 ANQGSEA. CDR3 length: 13 amino acids. DNA for the CDR3: TGCAGCGTTGAAATGGACAGGGACTACGAACAGTACTTC. It translates to CSVEMDRDYEQYF.

The chain recombines TRBV5-1 with TRBJ1-2, with TRBD1 identical over 8 bases. Germline V gene lookup returns CDR1 SGHRS and CDR2 YFSETQ. V was pared by 4 bases and J by 4 bases, with 15 bases of the junction left unmatched. The CDR3 is 17 residues long. The CDR3 reads CASSQGAGAVTFYGYTF. CDR3 coding DNA: TGCGCCAGCAGCCAGGGGGCGGGAGCCGTAACATTCTATGGCTACACCTTC.

Within the sample, this clone is medium-sized. The V gene is TRBV24-1, the J gene TRBJ2-1, with a weak D call TRBD1 (6 bases). CDR1 KGHDR and CDR2 SFDVKD come from the germline V gene. Trimming took off 1 base at V and 10 bases at J, with 10 bases between the two ends. The CDR3 sequence is 13 residues long. DNA for the CDR3: TGTGCCACCAGTGATTTCCAGGGGAGCGAGCAGTTCTTC. This encodes CATSDFQGSEQFF.

This clone was observed many times. The chain combines TRBV4-1 with TRBJ1-1, with D uncertain. The CDR3 runs 13 residues. Germline V gene data show CDR1 as MGHRA and CDR2 as YSYEKL. V gave up 2 bases and J gave up 3 bases, with 7 bases separating them. The chain's CDR3 is CASSQNVDTEAFF. In DNA form, the CDR3 reads TGCGCCAGCAGCCAAAACGTGGACACTGAAGCTTTCTTT.

This clone was observed at least ten times. The chain uses TRBV6-5 and TRBJ2-7, with 11 bases identical to TRBD2. This CDR3 comprises 20 residues. V shed 5 bases, J shed 6 bases, and the junction held 24 bases outside the gene matches. Per the germline V gene, CDR1 is MNHEY and CDR2 is SVGAGI. CDR3 nucleotide sequence: TGTGCCAGCAGTACGAGGCGGGACGTAAGTAGTAGCGGGAGGGCCGGCGAGCAGTACTTC. Protein: CASSTRRDVSSSGRAGEQYF.

In this sample, this clone turned up many times. This rearrangement joins TRBV4-1 to TRBJ2-7; no reliable D call. The CDR3 consists of 13 residues. Germline-derived CDR1 and CDR2 are MGHRA and YSYEKL. V lost 0 bases, J lost 4 bases, and 7 bases lay in between. Written as DNA, the CDR3 is TGCGCCAGCAGCCAAGACAGGCAATACGAGCAGTACTTC. This gives the protein CASSQDRQYEQYF.

By sample fraction, this clone is medium-sized. The chain recombines TRBV5-1 with TRBJ2-1; maybe TRBD2 (5 bases). Germline CDR1 is SGHRS and CDR2 is YFSETQ. This CDR3 has 13 amino acids. The V gene lost 3 bases and the J gene lost 6 bases, with 10 bases spanning the gap. DNA for the CDR3: TGCGCCAGCAGCTCAAGGACTGTCAATGAGCAGTTCTTC. Protein product: CASSSRTVNEQFF.

This clone was recorded at least ten times. The J gene is TRBJ2-7, the V gene TRBV12-5; TRBD2 aligns across 7 bases. With V trimmed by 5 bases and J by 0 bases, 7 bases remained unmatched. The CDR3 runs to 15 residues. Germline CDR1 LGHNT, CDR2 FRNRAP. The CDR3 coding sequence is TGTGCTAGTGGTCCCCCACTAGCGCACTCCTACGAGCAGTACTTC. Its translation: CASGPPLAHSYEQYF.

This clone appeared many times. The chain uses TRBV9 and TRBJ2-1; the match to TRBD2 covers 8 bases. The germline CDR1 and CDR2 sequences are SGDLS and YYNGEE. The CDR3 is 15 amino acids. V was pared by 3 bases and J by 6 bases, with 8 bases of the junction left unmatched. The CDR3 DNA reads TGTGCCAGCAGCGGAAGCGGGAGCCTCGGCAATGAGCAGTTCTTC. It is translated as CASSGSGSLGNEQFF.

By share, this clone counts as medium-sized (0.01 to 0.1%). The gene calls are TRBV6-1 and TRBJ1-2; a weak D match, TRBD1 (6 bases). The CDR3 has 13 amino acids. CDR1 and CDR2 (germline): MNHNS, SASEGT. The germline V and J ends were trimmed by 7 bases and 8 bases, with 17 bases remaining between them. This CDR3 reads CASTTGPGGGYTF. CDR3 DNA sequence: TGTGCCAGCACGACAGGTCCCGGTGGGGGCTACACCTTC.

This clone is classed as medium-sized. DNA for the CDR3: TGTGCCAGCAGTGAAGGGGGGATCTACGAGCAGTACTTC. It specifies CASSEGGIYEQYF. The chain couples TRBV6-1 to TRBJ2-7; D possibly uses TRBD1 or TRBD2 (5 bases each). The CDR3 extends over 13 amino acids. Germline CDR1 MNHNS, CDR2 SASEGT. Trimming removed 1 base from V and 3 bases from J, with 7 bases in between.

This clone was detected many times. V is TRBV20-1 and J is TRBJ2-5; TRBD1 matches at 10 bases. Germline CDR1 and CDR2: DFQATT and SNEGSKA (reference sequence). V was pared by 0 bases and J by 5 bases, with 6 bases of the junction left unmatched. CDR3 length: 15 amino acids. CDR3 bases: TGCAGTGCTAGAGATTGGACAGGGGGTCAGGAGACCCAGTACTTC. Protein sequence: CSARDWTGGQETQYF.

The chain combines TRBV6-1 with TRBJ1-3, with 7 bases that match TRBD1. V lost 5 bases, J lost 7 bases, and 8 bases stayed unmatched. The CDR3 has 14 amino acids. Looked up from germline, CDR1 is MNHNS and CDR2 is SASEGT. The CDR3 coding sequence is TGTGCCAGCAGTTTCACAGGGGCTGACAACACCATATATTTT. Its translation: CASSFTGADNTIYF.

V and J are TRBV10-2 and TRBJ2-1, with D perhaps matching TRBD1 or TRBD2 (5 bases each). Germline V gives CDR1 WSHSY, CDR2 SAAADI. Trimming left V 0 bases short and J 7 bases short, with 7 bases between. This CDR3 is built from 13 residues. This chain's CDR3 is CASSESWGNEQFF. The CDR3 DNA reads TGCGCCAGCAGTGAGTCGTGGGGGAATGAGCAGTTCTTC.

This clone occurred many times. The V call is TRBV5-1, the J call TRBJ2-7; D remains unclear. CDR1 is SGHRS and CDR2 is YFSETQ in the germline V gene. V was pared by 5 bases and J by 0 bases, with 12 bases between. The CDR3 sequence is 14 residues long. The CDR3 nucleotides are TGCGCCAGCAGTGATAGGTTGGGCTCCTACGAGCAGTACTTC. Translating gives CASSDRLGSYEQYF.

This clone showed up many times. This sequence joins TRBV10-2 and TRBJ2-1; 10 bases are shared with TRBD2. CDR3 length: 17 residues. J was trimmed by 2 bases and V by 11 bases; bases with no gene match: 15. Germline CDR1 and CDR2: WSHSY and SAAADI. DNA of the CDR3: TGCGCCGCAACCGGGACTAGCGCCAAAGGGGCCTACAATGAGCAGTTCTTC. Translated: CAATGTSAKGAYNEQFF.

This clone was seen repeatedly, ten times or more. This may arise from a read error, as a much more abundant clone is one base away. The chain links TRBV28 to TRBJ2-5; D perhaps matches TRBD1 (6 bases). CDR1 and CDR2 from the germline V gene are MDHEN and SYDVKM. CDR3 length: 16 amino acids. The CDR3 bases are TGTGTCAGCAGTTCGTCCTTCCCAGGGGCCGGGGAGACCCAGTACTTC. This translates into CVSSSSFPGAGETQYF.

This clone was observed many times. The CDR3, as DNA: TGTGCCAGCAGTTACTGGGCGGGGAGGTATAATCAGCCCCAGCATTTT. It is translated as CASSYWAGRYNQPQHF. V gene TRBV6-2 or TRBV6-3 combines with J gene TRBJ1-5; D gene unclear. Trimming cost V 1 base and J 4 bases, with 14 bases left between them. The CDR3 consists of 16 residues. Germline CDR1 reads MNHEY; CDR2 reads SVGEGT.

The sample holds many counts of this clone. CDR3 bases: TGCGCCAGCATCACCCAGACGAACACTGAAGCTTTCTTT. Protein product: CASITQTNTEAFF. V usage is TRBV5-1 and J usage is TRBJ1-1; D remains unclear. The V end lost 6 bases, the J end lost 1 base, and 10 bases lay between the germline ends. This CDR3 contains 13 residues. Germline V CDR1 and CDR2: SGHRS, YFSETQ.

This clone was observed a handful of times. The chain links TRBV7-9 to TRBJ2-5, with a tentative D call TRBD1 (6 bases). Trimming removed 5 bases at V and 0 bases at J, with 16 bases between. This CDR3 spans 16 amino acids. Germline V gene lookup returns CDR1 SEHNR and CDR2 FQNEAQ (reference sequence). The CDR3 DNA follows: TGTGCCAGCAGCCGAGGACAGAATTTGTACCAAGAGACCCAGTACTTC. Translated, it gives CASSRGQNLYQETQYF.